The T cell receptor (beta chain) under discussion was sequenced for a study of T cell responses to AZD1222 COVID-19 vaccine. Some clones are missing from TCRdb's copy, which holds only in-frame ones; the method was immunoSEQ multiplex PCR. The repertoire holds 150,000 to 200,000 clones, with around 94% as singletons. Study observations and caveats: Among the donors, most were white British and more were female, and clonal diversity was possibly underestimated. Distributed over spike, vaccine-associated CD4 TCRs predominated at 160-218 and 743-854. Just five or six AZD1222 recipients were seropositive at baseline.

The CDR3 is 15 amino acids. The V gene's germline CDR1 is SGHAT and CDR2 FQNNGV. The V gene end was trimmed by 1 base and the J gene end by 11 bases; junction bases not matched to a gene: 9. Only one count was recorded for this clone. Its antigen is as yet unknown. The sequence was obtained from an adult in good health. This sequence joins TRBV11-2 and TRBJ2-3, with 10 bases aligning to TRBD2. Sequencing used peripheral blood, obtained on day 0 of AZD1222 vaccination. The CDR3 spells CASSLALAGVVRQYF. CDR3 in DNA: TGTGCCAGCAGCTTAGCCCTAGCGGGAGTAGTTAGGCAGTATTTT.